This TCR beta chain stems from a study of PD-1 blockade in mismatch repair-deficient tumors. On the study more broadly: Patients had around 11 mismatch repair-deficient cancer types, all previously treated and progressing.

This CDR3 has 15 amino acids. Germline CDR1 SSHAT, CDR2 FNYEAQ (reference sequence). Points on this clone: Its matching antigen is unknown. A read error may produce the germline difference seen at one junction end.

All patients were mismatch repair deficient, assessed by either PCR or immunohistochemistry. A few pembrolizumab responders had their TCRs sequenced. The assay was immunoSEQ multiplex PCR, and TCRdb's table has in-frame clones only and misses some. The data show roughly 34,000 clones, roughly 80% seen once. Study observations and caveats: Rapid post-treatment expansion, then contraction, generally preceding radiologic response, marked tumor-resident clones.

The V call is TRBV7-7, the J call TRBJ2-5; TRBD2 matches 13 bases. Sequencing was performed on PBMCs, taken less than 7 weeks after starting pembrolizumab. This receptor was taken from an adult with mismatch repair-deficient cancer. The CDR3 is CASSPTSGRAETQYF. The CDR3 bases are TGTGCTAGCAGCCCAACTAGCGGGAGGGCGGAGACCCAGTACTTC.